This T cell receptor (beta chain) was profiled in a study of OX40 agonist ivuxolimab in advanced cancers. Study information: Eligibility rules accepted prior anti-PD-1, anti-PD-L1 or anti-CTLA-4 therapy, and around 44% had some.

About this clone itself: Its antigen is not identified.

TCRdb's copy holds only in-frame clones and misses some; the assay was immunoSEQ multiplex PCR. The sample holds some 48,000 clones; roughly 79% are singletons and the top ten take 7.9%. Regarding the study as a whole: No antigen was identified for the clonally expanded peripheral T cells. Dose levels from 0.1 to 3.0 mg/kg saw CD4+ and CD8+ blood T cells expand clonally by week 6. Compared with CD4+, CD8+ T cells on average had more expanded clones.

This CDR3 contains 14 residues. Germline V lookup: CDR1 SGHRS, CDR2 YFSETQ. With 4 bases removed from V and 1 base from J, the gap between germline ends came to 12 bases. This chain joins TRBV5-1 and TRBJ2-7, with D unresolved. This sequence was found in an adult with an advanced solid tumor such as melanoma, head and neck, liver or kidney cancer. The material sequenced was CD4+ or CD8+ T cells sorted from blood, taken in a trial of the OX40 agonist ivuxolimab. The CDR3 DNA follows: TGCGCCAGCAGCCGTTTCGGACGGTCCTACGAGCAGTACTTC. The encoded protein is CASSRFGRSYEQYF.